One T cell receptor beta chain is described in this entry. TCRdb keeps only in-frame clones here, not all; method: immunoSEQ multiplex PCR. The top ten hold roughly 6.2% of the sample, which has about 110,000 clones, less than 80% seen once. This sample was taken from a study of blood T cell repertoires in COVID-19. On the study more broadly: The analysed material was cDNA or gDNA that came from T cells, B-cell-depleted T cells, or PBMCs.

Seattle patients were enrolled during active infection and followed longitudinally. Germline V lookup: CDR1 KGHSH, CDR2 LQKENI. V lost 4 bases and J lost 0, with 13 bases in between. This CDR3 spans 17 amino acids. The receptor comes from a man at least 80 years old with COVID-19, enrolled during active disease. This chain connects TRBV18 to TRBJ2-6; maybe TRBD1 (6 bases). Sequencing input: peripheral blood. In DNA, the CDR3 is TGTGCCAGCTCACGAGCCGGGACAAGCTCTGGGGCCAACGTCCTGACTTTC. This translates into CASSRAGTSSGANVLTF.